This passage covers 12 T cell receptor beta chains from one sample sequenced in a study of T cell changes during pregnancy in multiple sclerosis. Data came from immunoSEQ multiplex PCR; TCRdb stores just in-frame clones and leaves some out. Seen here are under 30,000 clones, about 88% observed once, and the top ten hold approximately 6.6%. Here the sequenced sample was CD8+ T cells from peripheral blood mononuclear cells, taken after pregnancy. These receptors came from a female donor with multiple sclerosis, enrolled in a pregnancy study.

This chain joins TRBV27 and TRBJ1-2; TRBD1 aligns across 8 bases. J gave up 2 bases and V 3 bases, and 8 bases lay outside the gene matches. The CDR3 contains 16 residues. In germline, CDR1 is MNHEY, CDR2 SMNVEV (reference sequence). The CDR3 is CASSFSSGGGNYGYTF. DNA for the CDR3: TGTGCCAGCAGTTTTAGTTCAGGGGGCGGAAACTATGGCTACACCTTC.

This clone has only one observation. The chain recombines TRBV6-6 with TRBJ1-5, with D perhaps matching TRBD1 (6 bases). Trimming pared 6 bases from V and 2 bases from J, leaving 17 bases between. This CDR3 has 16 amino acids. Germline V gives CDR1 MNHNY, CDR2 SVGAGI (reference sequence). The CDR3 DNA follows: TGTGCCAGCAGCCCATCTCAGGGGTCGGGCAATCAGCCCCAGCATTTT. Its protein is CASSPSQGSGNQPQHF.

On this clone: One junction end disagrees with the germline gene, perhaps due to a read error. The genes are TRBV7-9 and TRBJ2-4; TRBD1 aligns across 9 bases. The CDR3 is 16 residues long. The germline V gene has CDR1 SEHNR and CDR2 FQNEAQ (reference sequence). This CDR3 reads CASSQDPGQGSNIQYF. In DNA form, the CDR3 reads TGCGCCAGCAGCCAAGATCCAGGACAGGGGTCAAACATTCAGTACTTC.

V and J are TRBV29-1 and TRBJ2-1, with D possibly being TRBD2 (8 bases). The germline V and J ends were trimmed by 7 bases and 8 bases, with 24 bases remaining between them. The germline gives CDR1 SQVTM, CDR2 ANQGSEA. There are 15 residues in the CDR3. CDR3 nucleotides: TGCAGCGCCCGGGGGGGGGAGGGGGCGCGTTATGAGCAGTTCTTC. Protein product: CSARGGEGARYEQFF.

This clone was counted ten times or more. V usage is TRBV6-4 and J usage is TRBJ2-2; maybe TRBD2 (7 bases). The germline CDR1 and CDR2 sequences are MRHNA and SNTAGT. The CDR3 has 17 amino acids. The V end was cut by 0 bases, the J end by 3 bases, with 14 bases between. The CDR3 is CASSDSGGGMYTGELFF. CDR3 nucleotide sequence: TGTGCCAGCAGTGACTCGGGAGGGGGAATGTACACCGGGGAGCTGTTTTTT.

V and J are TRBV4-1 and TRBJ2-5, with 13 positions matching TRBD2. The CDR3 extends over 17 amino acids. Germline CDR1 reads MGHRA; CDR2 reads YSYEKL. J was trimmed by 5 bases and V by 0 bases; bases with no gene match: 6. Written as DNA, the CDR3 is TGCGCCAGCAGCCAAGAATGGACTAGCGGGAGTTGGGAGACCCAGTACTTC. Protein sequence: CASSQEWTSGSWETQYF.

The chain has TRBV7-8 and TRBJ2-7, with D possibly TRBD1 on 5 matching bases. Trimming left V 1 base short and J 0 bases short, with 13 bases between. The germline CDR1 and CDR2 sequences are SGHVS and FQNEAQ. This CDR3 spans 16 amino acids. In nucleotides, the CDR3 is TGTGCCAGCAGCTTAGAGGGGTCAGTCCTCTCCTACGAGCAGTACTTC. This sequence encodes CASSLEGSVLSYEQYF.

The sample holds one count of this clone. The V and J genes are TRBV28 and TRBJ2-7; TRBD1 matches at 10 bases. This CDR3 contains 15 residues. CDR1 and CDR2 (germline): MDHEN, SYDVKM. Trimming removed 5 bases from V and 9 bases from J; junction bases left unmatched: 13. CDR3 coding DNA: TGTGCCAGCAGTCCCCAGGGGACAGGGGACTCGCGGCAGTACTTC. It specifies CASSPQGTGDSRQYF.

The V gene is TRBV4-2, the J gene TRBJ2-1; no clear D gene. The CDR3 is 19 amino acids. Trimming shortened V by 7 bases and J by 6 bases, and 31 bases separated the two germline ends. Germline CDR1 reads LGHNA; CDR2 reads YNFKEQ. Written as DNA, the CDR3 is TGTGCCAGCAAAAGACCAAAGCTACGTTTGAAACCGGAGAGCAATGAGCAGTTCTTC. Its protein product is CASKRPKLRLKPESNEQFF.

The V gene is TRBV7-2, the J gene TRBJ2-7; tentative D call: TRBD2 (5 bases). CDR3 size: 15 residues. Germline V CDR1 and CDR2: SGHTA, FQGNSA. The germline V and J ends were trimmed by 2 bases and 1 base, with 12 bases remaining between them. The CDR3 spells CASSLYLGESYEQYF. CDR3 bases: TGTGCCAGCAGCTTATACCTCGGGGAATCCTACGAGCAGTACTTC.

This clone has more than one count but fewer than ten. The gene calls are TRBV29-1 and TRBJ2-1; TRBD2 matches 10 bases. CDR1 is SQVTM and CDR2 is ANQGSEA in the germline V gene. Trimming cost V 2 bases and J 2 bases; bases outside gene matches: 0. The CDR3 has 14 amino acids. The CDR3 protein is CSVELAGAYNEQFF. The CDR3 region has the DNA TGCAGCGTTGAACTAGCGGGAGCCTACAATGAGCAGTTCTTC.

V gene TRBV9 combines with J gene TRBJ1-2; no clear D. CDR1 SGDLS and CDR2 YYNGEE come from the germline V gene. This CDR3 is built from 14 residues. V dropped 0 bases and J dropped 5 bases, with 11 bases sitting between them. CDR3 loop: CASSVEGGSYGYTF. CDR3 coding DNA: TGTGCCAGCAGCGTAGAAGGAGGGTCTTATGGCTACACCTTC. Together with reference TRBV9 and TRBJ1-2, the CDR3 gives the full variable domain: DSGVTQTPKHLITATGQRVTLRCSPRSGDLSVYWYQQSLDQGLQFLIQYYNGEERAKGNILERFSAQQFPDLHSELNLSSLELGDSALYFCASSVEGGSYGYTFGSGTRLTVV.